This passage covers 9 T cell receptor beta chains from one sample sequenced in a study of T cell repertoires in aging, cancer and after chemotherapy. The template was genomic DNA from peripheral blood, not RNA. Multiplex touch-down PCR with TRB-A/B primers amplified rearranged V-D-J TRB sequences. TCRdb used MiXCR to reprocess the multiplex PCR reads, holding one entry per CDR3 protein. Among approximately 11,000 distinct CDR3 sequences listed, about 33% were seen once. The sample taken for sequencing was blood. The receptor set was obtained from a human donor in good health. The donor label of this sample is uncertain.

Turning to this clonotype: This could be a read error, since a much larger clone is one nucleotide away. The CDR3 nucleotides read TGTGCCTGGGCCCTGGACACGAATGAAAAACTGTTTTTT. Its translation is CAWALDTNEKLFF. The chain links TRBV30 to TRBJ1-4, with a weak D call TRBD1 (5 bases). CDR1 and CDR2 from the germline V gene are GTSNPN and SVGIG (reference sequence). V dropped 5 bases and J dropped 5 bases, with 12 bases sitting between them. This CDR3 spans 13 amino acids.

Only a few counts were recorded for this clonotype. The chain links TRBV5-4 to TRBJ2-7; 7 nucleotides match TRBD2. Germline CDR1 is SGHNT and CDR2 is YYREEE (reference sequence). The V and J ends lost 4 bases and 2 bases, in that order; junction bases with no gene match: 6. The CDR3 spans 14 residues. The CDR3 loop is CASSPAGLTYEQYF. In DNA, the CDR3 is TGTGCCAGCAGCCCAGCGGGACTCACCTACGAGCAGTACTTC.

This rearrangement joins TRBV5-6 to TRBJ1-5, with a possible D match to TRBD1 (5 bases). Trimming took off 2 bases at V and 6 bases at J, with 12 bases between the two ends. Germline CDR1 SGHDT, CDR2 YYEEEE. The CDR3 is made up of 14 amino acids. The CDR3 sequence: CASSFGRESQPQHF. The CDR3 DNA sequence: TGTGCCAGCAGCTTTGGCAGGGAGAGTCAGCCCCAGCATTTT. The entire variable domain, with the rest obtained from reference TRBV5-6 and TRBJ1-5, is as follows: DAGVTQSPTHLIKTRGQQVTLRCSPKSGHDTVSWYQQALGQGPQFIFQYYEEEERQRGNFPDRFSGHQFPNYSSELNVNALLLGDSALYLCASSFGRESQPQHFGDGTRLSIL.

By share, this clonotype counts as medium-sized. V usage is TRBV30 and J usage is TRBJ1-4, with unresolved D. Trimming shortened V by 3 bases and J by 11 bases, and 13 bases separated the two germline ends. CDR1 is GTSNPN, CDR2 SVGIG, per germline (reference sequence). This CDR3 is built from 12 residues. CDR3 sequence (DNA): TGTGCCTGGAGCCTTGGCGGTGGGAAACTGTTTTTT. Amino acids: CAWSLGGGKLFF.

This chain connects TRBV6-5 to TRBJ2-1, with D perhaps TRBD2 (5 bases). CDR3 size: 16 residues. Deletions cut 0 bases from V and 7 bases from J, with 16 bases between. The V gene's germline CDR1 is MNHEY and CDR2 SVGAGI. For the CDR3, the DNA is TGTGCCAGCAGTTACTCGCTAGCCGTTGAGCTGAATGAGCAGTTCTTC. It encodes CASSYSLAVELNEQFF.

This clonotype was observed a few times. The V call is TRBV4-2, the J call TRBJ2-7, with TRBD1 as a possible D gene (6 bases). This CDR3 is built from 19 residues. Deletions cut 0 bases from V and 4 bases from J, with 25 bases between. Germline V gene lookup returns CDR1 LGHNA and CDR2 YNFKEQ. The chain's CDR3 is CASSQDLEGTLGARYEQYF. The DNA for the CDR3 is TGTGCCAGCAGCCAAGATCTTGAGGGCACCCTGGGGGCGAGGTACGAGCAGTACTTC.

This clonotype ranks as medium-sized. The chain carries TRBV19 and TRBJ1-4; D gene uncertain. CDR1 is LNHDA and CDR2 is SQIVND in the germline V gene (reference sequence). This CDR3 has 18 residues. Trimming pared 6 bases from V and 0 bases from J, leaving 20 bases between. CDR3 coding DNA: TGTGCCAGTAGACTGGGCGGGAGGGCGACCGCAACTAATGAAAAACTGTTTTTT. Protein product: CASRLGGRATATNEKLFF.

Only one count was recorded for this clonotype. The gene calls are TRBV20-1 and TRBJ1-1; D is ambiguous. V lost 1 base, J lost 1 base, and 10 bases lay in between. Germline values: CDR1 DFQATT, CDR2 SNEGSKA (reference sequence). CDR3 length: 14 amino acids. CDR3 residues: CSARVHAPNTEAFF. Written as DNA, the CDR3 is TGCAGTGCTAGAGTACATGCCCCGAACACTGAAGCTTTCTTT.

This clonotype occurred a few times. This chain joins TRBV5-5 and TRBJ2-7; 8 positions agree with TRBD2. V lost 1 base, J lost 1 base, and 13 bases stayed unmatched. Germline assignment: CDR1 SGHKS and CDR2 YYEKEE (reference sequence). The CDR3 has 18 amino acids. The CDR3 nucleotides read TGTGCCAGCAGCTTGCAGAGACTAGCGAGTGGAGGATCCTACGAGCAGTACTTC. Its protein is CASSLQRLASGGSYEQYF.